The 8 T cell receptor beta chains presented below share a single source sample, sequenced in a study of blood T cell repertoires in COVID-19. Here immunoSEQ multiplex PCR was the method, and the copy in TCRdb shows in-frame clones only, minus some. This sample has about 120,000 clones, with 75% to 90% found just once. The sequencing sample was made of peripheral blood. These receptors were obtained from a woman between 50 and 59 years old with acute or convalescent COVID-19.

This chain uses TRBV6-5 with TRBJ1-2; TRBD1 aligns across 9 bases. With 2 bases clipped from V and 8 bases from J, the junction kept 3 bases outside the gene matches. CDR1 and CDR2 (germline): MNHEY, SVGAGI. The CDR3 totals 13 residues. The CDR3, as DNA: TGTGCCAGCAGTTACACAGGGGGCAGCGGCTACACCTTC. Encoded protein: CASSYTGGSGYTF.

This chain connects TRBV7-9 to TRBJ2-3; tentative D call: TRBD1 (6 bases). Trimming removed 5 bases from V and 3 bases from J, with 15 bases in between. The CDR3 sequence is 15 residues long. Germline CDR1 is SEHNR and CDR2 is FQNEAQ (reference sequence). CDR3 coding DNA: TGTGCCAGCAGCCCTGGACAGCCGGGAACAGATACGCAGTATTTT. Its translation: CASSPGQPGTDTQYF.

This rearrangement joins TRBV3-1 (or the pseudogene TRBV3-2) to TRBJ1-2; D is undetermined. This CDR3 is 16 amino acids long. Between the trimmed V and J ends, which lost 0 bases and 9 bases, there was a span of 20 bases. Per germline, CDR1 LGHDT and CDR2 YNNKEL (reference sequence). In DNA form, the CDR3 reads TGTGCCAGCAGCCAAGAATTGTTAATGGCAGGAGGTAGCTACACCTTC. Encoded protein: CASSQELLMAGGSYTF.

The chain combines TRBV10-3 with TRBJ1-2; TRBD1 is a possible D gene (5 bases). The CDR3 is 16 residues long. CDR1 and CDR2 (germline): ENHRY, SYGVKD. Trimming stripped 6 bases from V and 4 bases from J, with 21 bases between. CDR3 in DNA: TGTGCCATCAGGCCTGGGGCAGGGAGGTTGAGCTATGGCTACACCTTC. It translates to CAIRPGAGRLSYGYTF.

V usage is TRBV27 and J usage is TRBJ2-6; D is possibly TRBD1 (6 bases). The germline CDR1 and CDR2 sequences are MNHEY and SMNVEV (reference sequence). V lost 6 bases and J 4 bases, leaving 19 bases between the germline ends. The CDR3 sequence is 17 residues long. CDR3 sequence reads: CASRLQGTFTGANVLTF. The CDR3 coding sequence is TGTGCCAGCAGATTACAGGGTACGTTCACCGGGGCCAACGTCCTGACTTTC.

The rearrangement joins TRBV5-4 to TRBJ1-2, with TRBD1 as a possible D gene (5 bases). V was cut by 5 bases and J by 6 bases, with 17 bases left in between. The CDR3 loop spans 14 amino acids. The germline V gene encodes CDR1 SGHNT and CDR2 YYREEE (reference sequence). The CDR3 region has the DNA TGTGCCAGCAGAAGGACACCTCTTAAGGATGGCTACACCTTC. Protein sequence: CASRRTPLKDGYTF.

The gene calls are TRBV28 and TRBJ1-2; no reliable D call. The CDR3 spans 14 residues. Germline-derived CDR1 and CDR2 are MDHEN and SYDVKM. V was clipped by 7 bases and J by 5 bases, with 17 bases between them. The CDR3 spells CASTRLRVGYGYTF. The CDR3 DNA follows: TGTGCCAGCACCCGTTTGCGGGTCGGGTATGGCTACACCTTC.

This clone is a singleton in its sample. The chain links TRBV18 to TRBJ1-1; 9 bases align to TRBD1. CDR3 length: 15 residues. The V segment lost 0 bases and the J segment 1 base; nucleotides outside the gene matches: 0. CDR1 is KGHSH and CDR2 is LQKENI in the germline V gene. DNA of the CDR3: TGTGCCAGCTCACCACCGACAGGGGGGAACACTGAAGCTTTCTTT. Its protein product is CASSPPTGGNTEAFF.